The clone carrying this T cell receptor beta chain has just a few counts. This likely came from a read error, as a far larger clone is one base away. Within the sample, other DNA sequences also encode this same CDR3. These data belong to a study of CD8+ T cells in alopecia areata. V lost 4 bases to trimming and J lost 1 base; unmatched junction nucleotides: 11. The CDR3 extends over 17 amino acids. Germline CDR1 and CDR2: SGHNT and YYREEE (reference sequence). Following RNA extraction, reverse transcription yielded cDNA that acted as the sequencing template. TCRdb's table, derived via immunoSEQ multiplex PCR, lists solely in-frame clones and lacks some. The profile covers approximately 98,000 clones, with approximately 63% appearing a single time and 20% to 25% taken by the ten largest.

The receptor was derived from a human donor in good health. Specimen: CD8+ T cells sorted from blood. V and J are TRBV5-4 and TRBJ2-5; TRBD1 matches at 9 bases. CDR3 bases: TGTGCCAGCAGCCAAGGACAGGGGATGCGAGGCCAAGAGACCCAGTACTTC. Amino acids: CASSQGQGMRGQETQYF. Full variable domain (remainder filled in from reference TRBV5-4 and TRBJ2-5): ETGVTQSPTHLIKTRGQQVTLRCSSQSGHNTVSWYQQALGQGPQFIFQYYREEENGRGNFPPRFSGLQFPNYSSELNVNALELDDSALYLCASSQGQGMRGQETQYFGPGTRLLVL.